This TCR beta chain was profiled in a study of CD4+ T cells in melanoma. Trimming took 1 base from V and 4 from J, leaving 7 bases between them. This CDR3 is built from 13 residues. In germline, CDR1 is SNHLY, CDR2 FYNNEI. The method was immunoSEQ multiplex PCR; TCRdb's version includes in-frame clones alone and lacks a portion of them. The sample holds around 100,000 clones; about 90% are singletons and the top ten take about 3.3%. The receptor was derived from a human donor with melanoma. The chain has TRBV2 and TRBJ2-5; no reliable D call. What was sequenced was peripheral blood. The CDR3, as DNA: TGTGCCAGCAGTGAAGAGGCGGTAGAGACCCAGTACTTC. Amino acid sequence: CASSEEAVETQYF.